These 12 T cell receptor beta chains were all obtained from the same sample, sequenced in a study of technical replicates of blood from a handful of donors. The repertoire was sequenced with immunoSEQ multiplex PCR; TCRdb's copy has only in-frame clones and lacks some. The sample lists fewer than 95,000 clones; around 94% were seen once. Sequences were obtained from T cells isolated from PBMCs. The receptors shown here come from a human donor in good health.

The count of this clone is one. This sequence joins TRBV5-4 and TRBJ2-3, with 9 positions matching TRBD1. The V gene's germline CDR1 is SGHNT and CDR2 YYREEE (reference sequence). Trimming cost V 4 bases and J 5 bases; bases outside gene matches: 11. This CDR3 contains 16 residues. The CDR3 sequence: CASSRGGTGSRDTQYF. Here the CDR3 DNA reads TGTGCCAGCAGCCGGGGAGGGACAGGGTCTCGAGATACGCAGTATTTT.

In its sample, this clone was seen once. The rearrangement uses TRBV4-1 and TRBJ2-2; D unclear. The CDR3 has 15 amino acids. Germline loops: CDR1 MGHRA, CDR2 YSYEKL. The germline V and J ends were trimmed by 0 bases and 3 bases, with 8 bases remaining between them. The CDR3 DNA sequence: TGCGCCAGCAGCCAAGATGGGCCATACACCGGGGAGCTGTTTTTT. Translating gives CASSQDGPYTGELFF.

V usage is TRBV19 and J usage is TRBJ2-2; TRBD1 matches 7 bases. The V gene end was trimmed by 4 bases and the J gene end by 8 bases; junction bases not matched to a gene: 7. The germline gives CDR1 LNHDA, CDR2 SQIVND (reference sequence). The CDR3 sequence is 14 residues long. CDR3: CASSTQTGAGELFF. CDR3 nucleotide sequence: TGTGCCAGTAGTACGCAAACAGGGGCGGGGGAGCTGTTTTTT. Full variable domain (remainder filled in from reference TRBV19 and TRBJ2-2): DGGITQSPKYLFRKEGQNVTLSCEQNLNHDAMYWYRQDPGQGLRLIYYSQIVNDFQKGDIAEGYSVSREKKESFPLTVTSAQKNPTAFYLCASSTQTGAGELFFGEGSRLTVL.

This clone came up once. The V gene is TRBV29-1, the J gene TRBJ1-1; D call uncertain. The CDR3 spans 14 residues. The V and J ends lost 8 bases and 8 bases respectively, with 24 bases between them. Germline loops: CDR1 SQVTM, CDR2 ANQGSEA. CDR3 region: CSCRREGGSSEAFF. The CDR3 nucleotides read TGCAGCTGCCGTCGAGAGGGCGGATCCTCAGAAGCTTTCTTT.

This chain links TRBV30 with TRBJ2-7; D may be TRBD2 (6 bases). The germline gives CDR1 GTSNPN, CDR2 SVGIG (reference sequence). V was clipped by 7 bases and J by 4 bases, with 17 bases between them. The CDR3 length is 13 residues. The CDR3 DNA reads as TGTGCCTTAGTAGGAGGGGCGATTTACGAGCAGTACTTC. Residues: CALVGGAIYEQYF.

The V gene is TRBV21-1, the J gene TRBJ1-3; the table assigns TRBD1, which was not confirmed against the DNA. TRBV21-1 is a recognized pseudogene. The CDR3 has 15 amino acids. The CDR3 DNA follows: TGTGCCAGCAGCAAAGTCGCAGGCGCCGGAAACACCATATATTTT. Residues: CASSKVAGAGNTIYF.

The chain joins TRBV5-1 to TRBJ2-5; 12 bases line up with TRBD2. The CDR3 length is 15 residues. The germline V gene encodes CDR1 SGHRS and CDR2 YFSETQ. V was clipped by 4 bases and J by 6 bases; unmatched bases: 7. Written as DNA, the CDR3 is TGCGCCAGCAGCATGGAGACTAGCGGGAGACAGACCCAGTACTTC. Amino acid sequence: CASSMETSGRQTQYF.

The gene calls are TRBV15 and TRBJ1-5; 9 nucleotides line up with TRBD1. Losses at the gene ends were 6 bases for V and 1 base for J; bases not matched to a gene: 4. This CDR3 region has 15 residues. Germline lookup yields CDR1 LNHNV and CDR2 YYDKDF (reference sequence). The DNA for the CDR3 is TGTGCCACCAGGAAAGACAGGGGGAGCAATCAGCCCCAGCATTTT. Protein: CATRKDRGSNQPQHF.

The CDR3 loop is CASRESRDRGPEQYF. The CDR3 region has the DNA TGTGCCAGCAGAGAATCTCGGGACAGAGGTCCCGAGCAGTACTTC. This chain joins TRBV6-1 and TRBJ2-7; 7 bases are a match to TRBD1. CDR3 length: 15 amino acids. J gave up 6 bases and V 6 bases, and 14 bases lay outside the gene matches. CDR1 MNHNS and CDR2 SASEGT come from the germline V gene.

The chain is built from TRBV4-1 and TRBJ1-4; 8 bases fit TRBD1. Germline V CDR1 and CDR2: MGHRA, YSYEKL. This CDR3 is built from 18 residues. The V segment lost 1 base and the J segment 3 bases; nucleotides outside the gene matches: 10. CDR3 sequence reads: CASSQGPRVQGANEKLFF. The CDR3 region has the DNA TGCGCCAGCAGCCAAGGCCCCCGTGTACAGGGGGCTAATGAAAAACTGTTTTTT.

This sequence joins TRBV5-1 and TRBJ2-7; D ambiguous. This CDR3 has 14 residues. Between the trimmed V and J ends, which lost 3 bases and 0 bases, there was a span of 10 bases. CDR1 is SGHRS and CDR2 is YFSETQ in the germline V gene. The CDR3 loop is CASSSYLNSYEQYF. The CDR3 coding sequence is TGCGCCAGCAGCTCCTACTTGAACTCCTACGAGCAGTACTTC.

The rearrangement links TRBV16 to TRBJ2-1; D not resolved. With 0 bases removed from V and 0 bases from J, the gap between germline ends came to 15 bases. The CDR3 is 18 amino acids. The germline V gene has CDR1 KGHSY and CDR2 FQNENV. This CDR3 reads CASSQSSGRLSSYNEQFF. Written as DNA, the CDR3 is TGTGCCAGCAGCCAATCGAGTGGCAGGTTGAGCTCCTACAATGAGCAGTTCTTC.